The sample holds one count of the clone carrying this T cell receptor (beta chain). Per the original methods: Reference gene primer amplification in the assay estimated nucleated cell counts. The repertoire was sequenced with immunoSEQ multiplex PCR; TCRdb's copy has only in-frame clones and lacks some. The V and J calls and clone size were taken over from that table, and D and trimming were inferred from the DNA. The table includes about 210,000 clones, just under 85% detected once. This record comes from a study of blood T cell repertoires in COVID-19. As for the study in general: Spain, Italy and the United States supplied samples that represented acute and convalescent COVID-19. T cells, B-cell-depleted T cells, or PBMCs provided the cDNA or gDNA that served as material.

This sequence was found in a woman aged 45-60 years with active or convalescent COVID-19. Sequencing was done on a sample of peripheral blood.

The CDR3 DNA is TGTGCCAGCTCACCCCCGCCGGGACTATCATACGAGCAGTACTTC. It codes for CASSPPPGLSYEQYF. The V gene is TRBV18, the J gene TRBJ2-7; the match to TRBD2 covers 7 bases. This CDR3 spans 15 amino acids. Germline CDR1 KGHSH, CDR2 LQKENI. Trimming took 3 bases from V and 4 from J; bases not matched to a gene: 9. Supplemented by reference TRBV18 and TRBJ2-7, the full variable domain reads NAGVMQNPRHLVRRRGQEARLRCSPMKGHSHVYWYRQLPEEGLKFMVYLQKENIIDESGMPKERFSAEFPKEGPSILRIQQVVRGDSAAYFCASSPPPGLSYEQYFGPGTRLTVT.